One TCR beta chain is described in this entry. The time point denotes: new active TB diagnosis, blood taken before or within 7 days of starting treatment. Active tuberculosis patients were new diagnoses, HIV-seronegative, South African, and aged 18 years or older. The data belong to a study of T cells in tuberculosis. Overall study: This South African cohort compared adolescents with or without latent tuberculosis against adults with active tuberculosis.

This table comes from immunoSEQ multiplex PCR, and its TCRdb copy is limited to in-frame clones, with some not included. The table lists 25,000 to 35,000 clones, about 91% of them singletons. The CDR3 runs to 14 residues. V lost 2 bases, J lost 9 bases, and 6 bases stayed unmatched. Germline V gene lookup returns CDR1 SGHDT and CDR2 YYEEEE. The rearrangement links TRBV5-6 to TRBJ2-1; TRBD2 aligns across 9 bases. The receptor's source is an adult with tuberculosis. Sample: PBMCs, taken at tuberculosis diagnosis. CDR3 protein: CASSFASGNGEQFF. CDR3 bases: TGTGCCAGCAGCTTTGCTAGCGGGAACGGTGAGCAGTTCTTC. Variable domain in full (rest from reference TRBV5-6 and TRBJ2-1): DAGVTQSPTHLIKTRGQQVTLRCSPKSGHDTVSWYQQALGQGPQFIFQYYEEEERQRGNFPDRFSGHQFPNYSSELNVNALLLGDSALYLCASSFASGNGEQFFGPGTRLTVL.